This T cell receptor (beta chain) was sequenced for a study of OX40 agonist ivuxolimab in advanced cancers. This CDR3 is built from 14 residues. Trimming shortened V by 3 bases and J by 3 bases, and 11 bases separated the two germline ends. The germline V gene has CDR1 SEHNR and CDR2 FQNEAQ (reference sequence). Blood was sampled at baseline, cycle 4 day 1, and cycle 7 day 1. Findings and limits, study-wide: The mean number of expanded clones was higher in CD8+ T cells than in CD4+. Among the lowest levels of clonal expansion were found in partial responders at 0.1-3.0 mg/kg.

For this clone: The antigen remains undetermined.

Method: immunoSEQ multiplex PCR; TCRdb's copy keeps in-frame clones and lacks some. The table records around 62,000 clones, 84% of them present only once. This clonotype originated in an adult with an advanced solid tumor such as melanoma, head and neck, liver or kidney cancer. This sample comprised CD4+ or CD8+ T cells sorted from blood, obtained in a trial of the OX40 agonist ivuxolimab. The genes are TRBV7-9 and TRBJ1-2; D ambiguous. The CDR3 is CASSLVNRDYGYTF. The CDR3 DNA follows: TGTGCCAGCAGCTTGGTTAACAGAGACTATGGCTACACCTTC.